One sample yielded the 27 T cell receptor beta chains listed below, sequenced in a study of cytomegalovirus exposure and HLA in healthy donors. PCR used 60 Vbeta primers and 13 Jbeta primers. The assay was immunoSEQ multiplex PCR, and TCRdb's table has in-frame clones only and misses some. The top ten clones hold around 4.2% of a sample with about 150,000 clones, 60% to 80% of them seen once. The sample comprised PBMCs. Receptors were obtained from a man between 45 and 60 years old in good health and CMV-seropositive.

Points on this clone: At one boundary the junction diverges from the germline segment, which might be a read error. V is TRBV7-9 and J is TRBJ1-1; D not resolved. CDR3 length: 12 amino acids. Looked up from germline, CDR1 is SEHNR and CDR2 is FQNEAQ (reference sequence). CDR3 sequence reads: CSSSRQNTEAFF. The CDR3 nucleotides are TGTTCCAGCAGCCGACAGAACACTGAAGCTTTCTTT.

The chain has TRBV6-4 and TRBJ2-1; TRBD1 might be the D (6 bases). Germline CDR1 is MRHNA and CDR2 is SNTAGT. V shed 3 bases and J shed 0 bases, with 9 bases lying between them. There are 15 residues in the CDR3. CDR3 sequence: CASSDGQSSYNEQFF. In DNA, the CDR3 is TGTGCCAGCAGTGATGGACAGAGCTCCTACAATGAGCAGTTCTTC.

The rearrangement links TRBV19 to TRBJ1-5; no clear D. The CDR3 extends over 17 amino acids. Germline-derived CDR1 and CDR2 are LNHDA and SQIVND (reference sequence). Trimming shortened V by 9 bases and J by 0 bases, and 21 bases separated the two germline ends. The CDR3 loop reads CASTRVTSDYSNQPQHF. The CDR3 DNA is TGTGCCAGCACCCGAGTGACTAGTGATTATAGCAATCAGCCCCAGCATTTT.

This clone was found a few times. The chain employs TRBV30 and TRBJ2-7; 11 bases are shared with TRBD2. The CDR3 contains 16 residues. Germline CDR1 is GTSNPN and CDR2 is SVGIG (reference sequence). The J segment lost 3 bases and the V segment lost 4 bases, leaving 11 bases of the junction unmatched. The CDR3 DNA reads TGTGCCTGGAATGTAGCTAGCGGGAGGACCCTCTACGAGCAGTACTTC. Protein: CAWNVASGRTLYEQYF. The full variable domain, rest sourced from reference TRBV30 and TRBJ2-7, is SQTIHQWPATLVQPVGSPLSLECTVEGTSNPNLYWYRQAAGRGLQLLFYSVGIGQISSEVPQNLSASRPQDRQFILSSKKLLLSDSGFYLCAWNVASGRTLYEQYFGPGTRLTVT.

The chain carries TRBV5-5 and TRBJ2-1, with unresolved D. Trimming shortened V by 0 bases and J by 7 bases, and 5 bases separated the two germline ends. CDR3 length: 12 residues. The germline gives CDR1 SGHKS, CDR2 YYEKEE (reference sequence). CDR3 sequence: CASSLAGNEQFF. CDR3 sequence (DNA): TGTGCCAGCAGCTTGGCCGGGAATGAGCAGTTCTTC.

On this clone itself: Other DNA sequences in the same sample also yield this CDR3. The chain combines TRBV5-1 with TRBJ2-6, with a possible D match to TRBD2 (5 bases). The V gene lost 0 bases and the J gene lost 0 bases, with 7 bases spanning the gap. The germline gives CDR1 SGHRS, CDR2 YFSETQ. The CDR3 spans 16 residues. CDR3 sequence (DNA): TGCGCCAGCAGCTTGGCCGGGGTCTCTGGGGCCAACGTCCTGACTTTC. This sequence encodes CASSLAGVSGANVLTF.

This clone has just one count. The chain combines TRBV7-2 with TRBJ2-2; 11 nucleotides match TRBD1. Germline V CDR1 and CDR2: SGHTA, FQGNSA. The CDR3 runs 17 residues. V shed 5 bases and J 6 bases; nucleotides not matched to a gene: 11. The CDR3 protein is CASSNRRGQGGPGELFF. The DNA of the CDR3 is TGTGCCAGCAGCAACCGGAGGGGACAGGGGGGGCCCGGGGAGCTGTTTTTT.

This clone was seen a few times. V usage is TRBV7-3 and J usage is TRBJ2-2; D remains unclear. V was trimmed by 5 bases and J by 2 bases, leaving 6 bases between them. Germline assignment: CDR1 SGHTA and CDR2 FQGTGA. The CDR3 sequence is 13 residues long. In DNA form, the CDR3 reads TGTGCCAGCAGCCCCCTAAACACCGGGGAGCTGTTTTTT. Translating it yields CASSPLNTGELFF. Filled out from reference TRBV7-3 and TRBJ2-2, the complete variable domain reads GAGVSQTPSNKVTEKGKYVELRCDPISGHTALYWYRQSLGQGPEFLIYFQGTGAADDSGLPNDRFFAVRPEGSVSTLKIQRTERGDSAVYLCASSPLNTGELFFGEGSRLTVL.

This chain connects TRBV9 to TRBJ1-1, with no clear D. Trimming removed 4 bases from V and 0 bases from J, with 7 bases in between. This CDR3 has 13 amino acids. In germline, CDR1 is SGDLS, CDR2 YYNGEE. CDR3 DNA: TGTGCCAGCAGCTCACAAGTGAACACTGAAGCTTTCTTT. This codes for CASSSQVNTEAFF.

CDR3 bases: TGTGCCAGCAGCGGGGGACTAGCGGGAGGGTTGGCCTACAATGAGCAGTTCTTC. Translating it yields CASSGGLAGGLAYNEQFF. The rearrangement joins TRBV9 to TRBJ2-1, with 16 bases identical to TRBD2. CDR1 and CDR2 (germline): SGDLS, YYNGEE. The CDR3 loop spans 18 amino acids. Trimming took 3 bases from V and 2 from J; bases not matched to a gene: 5.

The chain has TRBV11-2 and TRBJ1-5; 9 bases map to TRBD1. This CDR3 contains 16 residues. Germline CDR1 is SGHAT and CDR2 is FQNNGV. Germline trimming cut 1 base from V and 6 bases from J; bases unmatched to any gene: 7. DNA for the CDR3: TGTGCCAGCAGCTTAGTGGGGACAGGGTTAGGTCAGCCCCAGCATTTT. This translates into CASSLVGTGLGQPQHF.

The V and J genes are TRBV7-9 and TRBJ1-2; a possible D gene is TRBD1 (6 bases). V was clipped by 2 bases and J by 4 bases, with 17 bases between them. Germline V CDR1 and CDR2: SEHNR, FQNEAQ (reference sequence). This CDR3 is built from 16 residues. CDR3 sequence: CASSLLTTPRGYGYTF. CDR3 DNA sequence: TGTGCCAGCAGCTTACTTACTACCCCCAGGGGCTATGGCTACACCTTC.

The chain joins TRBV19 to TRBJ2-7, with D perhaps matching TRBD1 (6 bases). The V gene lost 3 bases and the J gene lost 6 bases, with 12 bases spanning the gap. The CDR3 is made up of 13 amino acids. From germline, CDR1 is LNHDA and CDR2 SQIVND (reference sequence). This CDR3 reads CASSIQGGGEQYF. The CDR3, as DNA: TGTGCCAGTAGTATTCAAGGGGGTGGCGAGCAGTACTTC.

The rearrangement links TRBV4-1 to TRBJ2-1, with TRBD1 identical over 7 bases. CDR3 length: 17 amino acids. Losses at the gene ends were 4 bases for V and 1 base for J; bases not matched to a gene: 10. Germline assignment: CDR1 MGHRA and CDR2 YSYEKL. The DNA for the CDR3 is TGCGCCAGCAGCCTATACATCGACAGGGAGTCCTACAATGAGCAGTTCTTC. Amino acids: CASSLYIDRESYNEQFF.

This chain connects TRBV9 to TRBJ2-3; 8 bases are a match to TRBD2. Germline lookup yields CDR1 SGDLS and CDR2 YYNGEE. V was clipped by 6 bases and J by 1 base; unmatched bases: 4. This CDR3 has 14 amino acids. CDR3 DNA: TGTGCCAGCAACGCGGGGGGCCGCACAGATACGCAGTATTTT. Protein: CASNAGGRTDTQYF.

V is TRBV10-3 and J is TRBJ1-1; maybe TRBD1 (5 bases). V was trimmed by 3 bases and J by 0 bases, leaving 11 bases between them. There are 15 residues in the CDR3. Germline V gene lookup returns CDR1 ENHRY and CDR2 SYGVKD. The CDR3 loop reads CAISDRGRVNTEAFF. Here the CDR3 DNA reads TGTGCCATCAGTGACCGAGGCAGGGTGAACACTGAAGCTTTCTTT.

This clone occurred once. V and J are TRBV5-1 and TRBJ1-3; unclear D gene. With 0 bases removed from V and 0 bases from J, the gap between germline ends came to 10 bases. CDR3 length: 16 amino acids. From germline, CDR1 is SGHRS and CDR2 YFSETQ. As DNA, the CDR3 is TGCGCCAGCAGCTTGGAGGCGGTCGTCTCTGGAAACACCATATATTTT. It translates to CASSLEAVVSGNTIYF.

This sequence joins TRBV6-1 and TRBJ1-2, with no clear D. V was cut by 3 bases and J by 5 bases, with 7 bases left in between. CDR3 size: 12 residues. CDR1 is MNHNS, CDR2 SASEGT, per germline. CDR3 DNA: TGTGCCAGCAGTGATTCCGCGTATGGCTACACCTTC. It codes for CASSDSAYGYTF.

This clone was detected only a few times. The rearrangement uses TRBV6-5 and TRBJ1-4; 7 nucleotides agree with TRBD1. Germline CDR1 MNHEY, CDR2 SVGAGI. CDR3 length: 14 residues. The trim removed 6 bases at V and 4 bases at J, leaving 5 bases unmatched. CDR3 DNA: TGTGCCAGCAGCACGACAGGGAGTAATGAAAAACTGTTTTTT. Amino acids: CASSTTGSNEKLFF.

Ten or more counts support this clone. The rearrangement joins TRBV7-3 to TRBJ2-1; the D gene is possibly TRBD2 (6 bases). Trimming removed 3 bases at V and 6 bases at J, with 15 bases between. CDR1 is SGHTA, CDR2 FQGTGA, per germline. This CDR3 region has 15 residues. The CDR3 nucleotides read TGTGCCAGCAGCTTCGGGACTGGTCACAGCAATGAGCAGTTCTTC. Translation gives CASSFGTGHSNEQFF.

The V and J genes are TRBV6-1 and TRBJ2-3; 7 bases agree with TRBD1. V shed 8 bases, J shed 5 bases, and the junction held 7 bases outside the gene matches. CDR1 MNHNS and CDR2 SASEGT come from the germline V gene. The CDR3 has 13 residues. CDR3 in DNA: TGTGCCAGCCGCGACAGGGTTCAAGATACGCAGTATTTT. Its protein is CASRDRVQDTQYF.

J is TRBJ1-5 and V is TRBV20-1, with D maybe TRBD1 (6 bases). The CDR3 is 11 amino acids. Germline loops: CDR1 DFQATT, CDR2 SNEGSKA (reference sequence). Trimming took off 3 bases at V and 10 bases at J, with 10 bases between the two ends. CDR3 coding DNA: TGCAGTGCTAGCGGACAGACCCCCCAGCATTTT. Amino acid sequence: CSASGQTPQHF.

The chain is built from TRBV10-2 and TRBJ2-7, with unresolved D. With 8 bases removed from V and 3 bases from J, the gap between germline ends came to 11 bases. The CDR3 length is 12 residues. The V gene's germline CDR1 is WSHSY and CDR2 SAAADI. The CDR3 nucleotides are TGCGCCAGCGCCCGAATTAGCTACGAGCAGTACTTC. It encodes CASARISYEQYF.

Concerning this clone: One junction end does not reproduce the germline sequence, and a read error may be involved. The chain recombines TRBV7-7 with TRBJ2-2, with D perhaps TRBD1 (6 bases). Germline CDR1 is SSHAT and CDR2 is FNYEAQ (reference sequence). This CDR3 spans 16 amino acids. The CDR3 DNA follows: TGTGCTAGCAGCCCCACCCAGGGGCTAGAAGGCGGGGAGCTGTTTTTT. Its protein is CASSPTQGLEGGELFF. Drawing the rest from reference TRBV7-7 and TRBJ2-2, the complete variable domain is GAGVSQSPRYKVTKRGQDVTLRCDPISSHATLYWYQQALGQGPEFLTYFNYEAQPDKSGLPSDRFSAERPEGSISTLTIQRTEQRDSAMYRCASSPTQGLEGGELFFGEGSRLTVL.

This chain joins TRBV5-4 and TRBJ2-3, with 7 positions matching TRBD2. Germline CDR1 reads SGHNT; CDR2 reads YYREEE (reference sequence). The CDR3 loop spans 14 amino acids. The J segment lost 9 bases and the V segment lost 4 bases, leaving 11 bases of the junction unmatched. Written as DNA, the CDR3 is TGTGCCAGCAGCACCGGGGCGGGGACTAAGACGCAGTATTTT. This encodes CASSTGAGTKTQYF.

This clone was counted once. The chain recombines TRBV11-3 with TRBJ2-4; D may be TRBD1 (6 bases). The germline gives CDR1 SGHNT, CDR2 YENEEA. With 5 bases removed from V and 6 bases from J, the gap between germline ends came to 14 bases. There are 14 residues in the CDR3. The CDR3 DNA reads TGTGCCAGCAGCCCCCCCACAGGGACAAACATTCAGTACTTC. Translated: CASSPPTGTNIQYF.

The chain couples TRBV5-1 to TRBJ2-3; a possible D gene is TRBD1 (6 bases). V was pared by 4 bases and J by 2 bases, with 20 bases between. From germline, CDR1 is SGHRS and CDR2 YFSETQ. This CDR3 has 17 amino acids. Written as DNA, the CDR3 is TGCGCCAGCAGCGCGACTACCAGGACAGCCTTCACAGATACGCAGTATTTT. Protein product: CASSATTRTAFTDTQYF.